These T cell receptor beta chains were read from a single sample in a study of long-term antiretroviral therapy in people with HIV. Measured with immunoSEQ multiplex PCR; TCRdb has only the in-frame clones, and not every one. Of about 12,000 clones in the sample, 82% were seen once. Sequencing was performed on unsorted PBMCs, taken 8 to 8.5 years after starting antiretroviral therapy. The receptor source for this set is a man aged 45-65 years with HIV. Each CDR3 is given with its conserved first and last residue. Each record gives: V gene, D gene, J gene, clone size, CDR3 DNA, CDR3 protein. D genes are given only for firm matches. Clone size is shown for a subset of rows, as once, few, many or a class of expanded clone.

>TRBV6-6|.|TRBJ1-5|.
TGTGCCAGCAGTCCTCAGGGGAAACAGCCCCAGCATTTT
CASSPQGKQPQHF
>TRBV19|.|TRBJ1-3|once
TGTGCCAGTAGTATCGGAGGGTCTGGAAACACCATATATTTT
CASSIGGSGNTIYF
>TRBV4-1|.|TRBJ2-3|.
TGCGCCAGCAGCCAAATAACCACAGATACGCAGTATTTT
CASSQITTDTQYF
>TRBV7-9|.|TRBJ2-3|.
TGTGCCAGCAGCTGGACAGCCCAGGGGAATACGCAGTATTTT
CASSWTAQGNTQYF
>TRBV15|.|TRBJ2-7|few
TGTGCCACCAGCAGAGTGACGGACAGCTCCTACGAGCAGTACTTC
CATSRVTDSSYEQYF
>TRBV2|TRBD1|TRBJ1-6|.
TGTGCCAGCAGTGAGGACAGGGTCTCCTATAATTCACCCCTCCACTTT
CASSEDRVSYNSPLHF
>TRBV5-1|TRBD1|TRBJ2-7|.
TGCGCCAGCAACGAGGACAGGGTGTCCGAGCAGTACTTC
CASNEDRVSEQYF
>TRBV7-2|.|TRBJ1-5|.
TGTGCCAGCAGCTCCGCCGCCCTCATTAGCAATCAGCCCCAGCATTTT
CASSSAALISNQPQHF
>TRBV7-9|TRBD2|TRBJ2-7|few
TGTGCCAGCACCGAAGTCGGGGGGGAGACCTCCTACGAGCAGTACTTC
CASTEVGGETSYEQYF
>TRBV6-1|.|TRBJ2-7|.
TGTGCCAGCAGTGACTACGAGCAGTACTTC
CASSDYEQYF
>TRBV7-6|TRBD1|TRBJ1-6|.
TGTGCCAGCAGCTTAACAGGGGAGAATTCACCCCTCCACTTT
CASSLTGENSPLHF
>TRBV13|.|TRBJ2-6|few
TGTGCCAGCAGCCAAGGCGAAGGCCAGGGCTTTGGGTCTGGGGCCAACGTCCTGACTTTC
CASSQGEGQGFGSGANVLTF
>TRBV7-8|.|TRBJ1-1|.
TGTGCCAGCAGCATCGGGAGCTTGAACACTGAAGCTTTCTTT
CASSIGSLNTEAFF
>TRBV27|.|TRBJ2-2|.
TGTGCCAGCAGTTTATACCTCGGCGCGAACACCGGGGAGCTGTTTTTT
CASSLYLGANTGELFF
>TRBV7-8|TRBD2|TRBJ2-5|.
TGTGCCAGCAGCTCTTCCCGACTAGCGGGGCTATGGGAGACCCAGTACTTC
CASSSSRLAGLWETQYF
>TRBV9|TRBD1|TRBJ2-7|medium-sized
TGTGCCAGCAGCATAAGGGACAGCCCCTACGAGCAGTACTTC
CASSIRDSPYEQYF
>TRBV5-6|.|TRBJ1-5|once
TGTGCCAGCAGCTTGGGACAGGCCAATCAGCCCCAGCATTTT
CASSLGQANQPQHF
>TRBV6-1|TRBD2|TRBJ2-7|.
TGTGCCAGCAGTTTACTAGCGGGGCACTACGAGCAGTACTTC
CASSLLAGHYEQYF
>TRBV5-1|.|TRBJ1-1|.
TGCGCCAGCAGCTTGGAGGGGTATCTGATGAACACTGAAGCTTTCTTT
CASSLEGYLMNTEAFF
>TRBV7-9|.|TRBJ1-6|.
TGTGCCAGCAGCTCACTACAGGGTTCCTATAATTCACCCCTCCACTTT
CASSSLQGSYNSPLHF
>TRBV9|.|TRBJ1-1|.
TGTGCCAGCAGCGTCGTGGAAACCACTGAAGCTTTCTTT
CASSVVETTEAFF
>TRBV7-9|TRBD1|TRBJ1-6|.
TGTGCCAGCAGCTTCGGGGGGACAGGGGGATCACCCCTCCACTTT
CASSFGGTGGSPLHF
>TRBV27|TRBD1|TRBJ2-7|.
TGTGCCAGCAGTTTATACTCCGGACAGGGCAACGAGCAGTACTTC
CASSLYSGQGNEQYF
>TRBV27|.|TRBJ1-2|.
TGTGCCAGCACCCCCAGTTGGGCAGGGGTTCATGGCTACACCTTC
CASTPSWAGVHGYTF
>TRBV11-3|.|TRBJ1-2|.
TGTGCCAGCAGCTTAGCGACATCCTATGGCTACACCTTC
CASSLATSYGYTF
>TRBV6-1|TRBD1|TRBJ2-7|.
TGTGCCAGCAGTGAAGGGACAGGGGGCCCCTACGAGCAGTACTTC
CASSEGTGGPYEQYF
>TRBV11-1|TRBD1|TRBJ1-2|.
TGTGCCAGCAGCCCGACAGGGGACTATGGCTACACCTTC
CASSPTGDYGYTF
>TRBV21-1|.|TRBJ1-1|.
TGTGCCAGCAGCAAAGGGTCGGGCAGGGGGTTTCCTCCGGGGGCTGAAGCTTTCTTT
CASSKGSGRGFPPGAEAFF
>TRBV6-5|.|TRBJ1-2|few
TGTGCCAGCAGTAGTCTATTCTCTCAAGTGGATGGCTACACCTTC
CASSSLFSQVDGYTF
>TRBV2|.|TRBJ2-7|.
TGTGCCAGCAGTGAAGTCCACGAGCAGTACTTC
CASSEVHEQYF
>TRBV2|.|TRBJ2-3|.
TGTGCCAGCAGGGGGTTGTATGCAGATACGCAGTATTTT
CASRGLYADTQYF
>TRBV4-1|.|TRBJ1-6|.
TGCGCCAGCAGCCAAGAAGACAATAATTCACCCCTCCACTTT
CASSQEDNNSPLHF
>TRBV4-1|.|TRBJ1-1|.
TGCGCCAGCAGCCAAGGAGGGGAAAGCACTGAAGCTTTCTTT
CASSQGGESTEAFF
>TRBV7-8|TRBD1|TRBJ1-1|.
TGTGCCAGCAGCTTAGGTCGTACAGGGGACAGGGGGAAGACTGAAGCTTTCTTT
CASSLGRTGDRGKTEAFF